This T cell receptor beta chain was found in a study of cytotoxic CD8 clonotypes in ibrutinib-treated CLL. Whole-study results and caveats: Samples from sustained-remission and progressing patients were taken at different times. Clonality rose at ibrutinib response, held steady in sustained remission, and fell toward baseline at progression.

The CDR3 is 13 amino acids. CDR1 and CDR2 from the germline V gene are SGHRS and YFSETQ. Deletions cut 4 bases from V and 1 base from J, with 7 bases between. Some clones are missing from TCRdb's copy, which holds only in-frame ones; the method was immunoSEQ multiplex PCR. Of about 9,000 clones detected, approximately 77% appear once; the ten largest clones hold about 39%. Points on this clone: Its specificity is not known.

The chain recombines TRBV5-1 with TRBJ2-3, with D hard to call. The sequenced sample was PBMCs, obtained before ibrutinib treatment. The TCR was taken from a human donor with chronic lymphocytic leukemia. CDR3 sequence (DNA): TGCGCCAGCAGCATGGGCGGCACAGATACGCAGTATTTT. This translates into CASSMGGTDTQYF.